This T cell receptor beta chain was identified in a study of cytomegalovirus exposure and HLA in healthy donors. Study results and limitations: On later analysis, the bulk of CMV-associated TCR beta chains appeared to be HLA-restricted. It was likely that a cluster of highly shared sequence variants was a sequencing artifact.

V lost 0 bases and J lost 3; bases outside the gene matches: 1. This CDR3 contains 15 residues. Looked up from germline, CDR1 is SEHNR and CDR2 is FQNEAQ (reference sequence). It was with 60 Vbeta and 13 Jbeta primers that the PCR ran. Generated by immunoSEQ multiplex PCR, the TCRdb table keeps only in-frame clones and is missing some. The sample lists around 190,000 clones, 65% to 75% occurring once. A word on this clone: Its cognate antigen is unknown.

This rearrangement joins TRBV7-9 to TRBJ2-2, with TRBD2 matching over 7 bases. The TCR comes from a man between 25 and 39 years old in good health and CMV-seropositive. The sample consisted of PBMCs. The CDR3 loop is CASSLAGGDTGELFF. CDR3 coding DNA: TGTGCCAGCAGCTTAGCGGGAGGGGACACCGGGGAGCTGTTTTTT.